The 5 T cell receptor beta chains reported below all come from one sample, sequenced in a study of blood T cell repertoires in COVID-19. TCRdb's table, derived via immunoSEQ multiplex PCR, lists solely in-frame clones and lacks some. The sample consists of fewer than 70,000 clones, 65% to 90% of them appearing once. Source material: peripheral blood. These receptors originate from a middle-aged man with acute or convalescent COVID-19.

A remark on this clone: The same CDR3 also results from other DNA sequences found in this sample. The chain employs TRBV5-1 and TRBJ2-5, with 13 bases that match TRBD2. This CDR3 region has 16 residues. In germline, CDR1 is SGHRS, CDR2 YFSETQ. Losses at the gene ends were 4 bases for V and 1 base for J; bases not matched to a gene: 4. This CDR3 reads CASSPGLAGAQETQYF. DNA for the CDR3: TGCGCCAGCAGCCCCGGACTAGCGGGGGCCCAAGAGACCCAGTACTTC.

The chain employs TRBV6-6 and TRBJ2-2; D gene ambiguous. The germline V and J ends were trimmed by 5 bases and 1 base, with 5 bases remaining between them. CDR1 is MNHNY, CDR2 SVGAGI, per germline (reference sequence). The CDR3 runs 13 residues. DNA for the CDR3: TGTGCCAGCAGTGTTCAGAACACCGGGGAGCTGTTTTTT. This gives the protein CASSVQNTGELFF.

This chain uses TRBV2 with TRBJ1-6; D remains unclear. With 7 bases removed from V and 4 bases from J, the gap between germline ends came to 8 bases. Germline V gene sequence: CDR1 SNHLY, CDR2 FYNNEI. The CDR3 totals 13 residues. CDR3 sequence reads: CASNRGYNSPLHF. The DNA for the CDR3 is TGTGCCAGCAACCGGGGATATAATTCACCCCTCCACTTT.

V and J are TRBV12-3 or TRBV12-4 and TRBJ2-2; D gene uncertain. V was cut by 3 bases and J by 4 bases, with 6 bases left in between. The CDR3 spans 13 residues. The CDR3 bases are TGTGCCAGCAGTTTGGGCCGCACCGGGGAGCTGTTTTTT. Translation gives CASSLGRTGELFF.

The chain links TRBV6-1 to TRBJ1-1; 9 bases match TRBD1. This CDR3 contains 14 residues. The V and J ends lost 1 base and 6 bases, in that order; junction bases with no gene match: 3. Germline CDR1 MNHNS, CDR2 SASEGT. The CDR3 protein is CASSEGDRVAEAFF. CDR3 bases: TGTGCCAGCAGTGAAGGGGACAGGGTAGCTGAAGCTTTCTTT.